These 25 T cell receptor beta chains were sequenced from one sample in a study of control samples from healthy donors and cancer patients. The method was immunoSEQ multiplex PCR; TCRdb's version includes in-frame clones alone and lacks a portion of them. Among 100,000 to 150,000 clones, around 92% were seen once, and the ten largest hold approximately 39%. Source material: blood. All receptors derive from a man aged 45-65 years in good health.

This chain uses TRBV3-1 (or the pseudogene TRBV3-2) with TRBJ2-7; D may correspond to TRBD1 or TRBD2 (5 bases each). CDR3 size: 13 residues. V was trimmed by 4 bases and J by 6 bases, leaving 13 bases between them. Germline CDR1 and CDR2: LGHDT and YNNKEL (reference sequence). The CDR3 reads CASSPSGRTEQYF. For the CDR3, the DNA is TGTGCCAGCAGCCCATCGGGACGGACCGAGCAGTACTTC.

V gene TRBV29-1 combines with J gene TRBJ1-2, with a weak D call TRBD1 (6 bases). The CDR3 extends over 14 amino acids. Trimming removed 6 bases at V and 7 bases at J, with 21 bases between. CDR1 and CDR2 from the germline V gene are SQVTM and ANQGSEA. Here the CDR3 DNA reads TGCAGCGTCCCCAGGGGCCCAGTAGGAGGTGGCTACACCTTC. It encodes CSVPRGPVGGGYTF.

This CDR3 reads CASGLYEQYF. DNA of the CDR3: TGTGCCAGCGGTCTTTACGAGCAGTACTTC. The chain joins TRBV5-6 to TRBJ2-7; D not certain. Germline CDR1 and CDR2: SGHDT and YYEEEE. V shed 7 bases and J shed 4 bases, with 6 bases lying between them. The CDR3 consists of 10 residues.

As DNA, the CDR3 is TGCGCCAGCAGCCAAGAGGGACAGGGGGGGACAGAGACCCAGTACTTC. Protein: CASSQEGQGGTETQYF. The V call is TRBV4-3, the J call TRBJ2-5; TRBD1 matches at 11 bases. The germline CDR1 and CDR2 sequences are LGHNA and YSLEER. The CDR3 is 16 residues long. With V trimmed by 0 bases and J by 4 bases, 4 bases remained unmatched.

CDR3 DNA sequence: TGTGCCAGCAGTTTTTCCCAGGGACTAGTACCTAGGACCCAGTACTTC. This encodes CASSFSQGLVPRTQYF. The chain is built from TRBV6-2 or TRBV6-3 and TRBJ2-5; 8 bases line up with TRBD2. CDR1 and CDR2 from the germline V gene are MNHEY and SVGEGT. V dropped 4 bases and J dropped 7; count of bases not matched to a gene: 14. There are 16 residues in the CDR3.

The sample holds one count of this clone. This chain links TRBV19 with TRBJ1-5; D gene uncertain. V was trimmed by 6 bases and J by 2 bases, leaving 11 bases between them. Germline CDR1 is LNHDA and CDR2 is SQIVND (reference sequence). This CDR3 contains 14 residues. The CDR3 region is CASSLPLRNQPQHF. CDR3 coding DNA: TGTGCCAGTAGCCTTCCGCTCCGCAATCAGCCCCAGCATTTT.

The chain uses TRBV20-1 and TRBJ2-3; 7 bases align to TRBD2. The CDR3 loop spans 17 amino acids. Germline V lookup: CDR1 DFQATT, CDR2 SNEGSKA (reference sequence). J gave up 2 bases and V 3 bases, and 14 bases lay outside the gene matches. CDR3: CSASFGSGGGATDTQYF. The CDR3 DNA reads as TGCAGTGCTAGTTTCGGGAGTGGGGGGGGAGCCACAGATACGCAGTATTTT.

The rearrangement links TRBV6-2 or TRBV6-3 to TRBJ1-5; unclear D gene. Germline CDR1 and CDR2: MNHEY and SVGEGT. The ends were cut back, 2 bases at V and 7 bases at J, with 15 bases in the middle. The length of the CDR3 is 15 residues. The CDR3 protein is CASSYPSMGIQPQHF. The DNA for the CDR3 is TGTGCCAGCAGTTACCCCTCAATGGGGATACAGCCCCAGCATTTT.

The chain uses TRBV27 and TRBJ1-1; weak D call: TRBD1 (6 bases). CDR3 size: 14 residues. Germline CDR1 is MNHEY and CDR2 is SMNVEV (reference sequence). V was trimmed by 5 bases and J by 2 bases, leaving 12 bases between them. The CDR3 bases are TGTGCCAGCAGTCCGGGACACGTAAACACTGAAGCTTTCTTT. This sequence encodes CASSPGHVNTEAFF.

This chain connects TRBV11-2 to TRBJ2-3; D may be TRBD2 (5 bases). CDR1 and CDR2 (germline): SGHAT, FQNNGV. The CDR3 totals 11 residues. The V and J ends lost 5 bases and 6 bases respectively, with 6 bases between them. Here the CDR3 DNA reads TGTGCCAGCAGCCGAGGGGATACGCAGTATTTT. Its protein product is CASSRGDTQYF.

The V and J genes are TRBV10-3 and TRBJ2-3; D remains unclear. CDR3 length: 8 amino acids. Germline CDR1 ENHRY, CDR2 SYGVKD. V was clipped by 9 bases and J by 7 bases, with 2 bases between them. CDR3 coding DNA: TGTGCCATGAATACGCAGTATTTT. As protein: CAMNTQYF.

The sample holds one count of this clone. The chain joins TRBV18 to TRBJ1-2; unclear D gene. This CDR3 has 13 amino acids. V lost 0 bases and J lost 7, with 9 bases in between. Germline V gene sequence: CDR1 KGHSH, CDR2 LQKENI. CDR3 DNA: TGTGCCAGCTCACCACCGGGCCTGGCTGGCTACACCTTC. This gives the protein CASSPPGLAGYTF.

The CDR3 region has the DNA TGTGCCAGCAGTCGAAGTACCATCTCTGGAAACACCATATATTTT. Its protein is CASSRSTISGNTIYF. V usage is TRBV6-5 and J usage is TRBJ1-3; D is unresolved. Trimming left V 5 bases short and J 0 bases short, with 11 bases between. Germline V gene sequence: CDR1 MNHEY, CDR2 SVGAGI. CDR3 size: 15 residues.

The chain couples TRBV5-1 to TRBJ1-4; 9 nucleotides align to TRBD1. J was trimmed by 7 bases and V by 5 bases; bases with no gene match: 9. The germline V gene has CDR1 SGHRS and CDR2 YFSETQ. The CDR3 totals 15 residues. The chain's CDR3 is CASSLPGTGFEKLFF. CDR3 bases: TGCGCCAGCAGTCTGCCCGGGACAGGGTTTGAAAAACTGTTTTTT.

This chain connects TRBV7-9 to TRBJ1-1, with D possibly matching TRBD1 (6 bases). V lost 8 bases, J lost 5 bases, and 9 bases lay in between. The CDR3 is 11 amino acids. The V gene's germline CDR1 is SEHNR and CDR2 FQNEAQ (reference sequence). The CDR3 spells CASLQGTEAFF. For the CDR3, the DNA is TGTGCCAGCCTGCAGGGGACTGAAGCTTTCTTT.

V is TRBV5-1 and J is TRBJ2-5; 8 nucleotides match TRBD2. The germline V gene has CDR1 SGHRS and CDR2 YFSETQ. Trimming at V came to 1 base and at J to 2 bases, leaving 1 base not matched to a gene. This CDR3 is built from 14 residues. This CDR3 reads CASSLRGGQETQYF. The CDR3 DNA sequence: TGCGCCAGCAGCTTGCGGGGGGGGCAAGAGACCCAGTACTTC.

This CDR3 reads CATSRGGTGNSGNTIYF. The CDR3 coding sequence is TGTGCCACCAGCAGAGGGGGGACAGGCAACTCTGGAAACACCATATATTTT. The chain couples TRBV15 to TRBJ1-3, with 8 nucleotides matching TRBD1. Germline CDR1 LNHNV, CDR2 YYDKDF (reference sequence). The CDR3 sequence is 17 residues long. Unmatched junction bases numbered 5, after V lost 1 base and J lost 0 bases.

The chain is built from TRBV5-1 and TRBJ2-2; 8 bases line up with TRBD2. V shed 6 bases, J shed 4 bases, and the junction held 11 bases outside the gene matches. The germline V gene encodes CDR1 SGHRS and CDR2 YFSETQ. The CDR3 runs to 16 residues. CDR3 nucleotides: TGCGCCAGCACCGACCAGGGACTAGATGTCACCGGGGAGCTGTTTTTT. This sequence encodes CASTDQGLDVTGELFF. The entire variable domain, with the rest obtained from reference TRBV5-1 and TRBJ2-2, is as follows: KAGVTQTPRYLIKTRGQQVTLSCSPISGHRSVSWYQQTPGQGLQFLFEYFSETQRNKGNFPGRFSGRQFSNSRSEMNVSTLELGDSALYLCASTDQGLDVTGELFFGEGSRLTVL.

This chain links TRBV5-1 with TRBJ1-5; D is perhaps TRBD1 (6 bases). Between the trimmed V and J ends, which lost 0 bases and 0 bases, there was a span of 13 bases. The CDR3 runs to 17 residues. Germline-derived CDR1 and CDR2 are SGHRS and YFSETQ. The CDR3 DNA reads as TGCGCCAGCAGCTTGGACCCACCGGACAGTAGCAATCAGCCCCAGCATTTT. Protein sequence: CASSLDPPDSSNQPQHF.

The chain couples TRBV6-2 or TRBV6-3 to TRBJ2-5; D unresolved. Trimming left V 2 bases short and J 2 bases short, with 9 bases between. Germline CDR1 MNHEY, CDR2 SVGEGT. This CDR3 region has 14 residues. The CDR3 here is CASSYPQTQETQYF. The CDR3, as DNA: TGTGCCAGCAGTTACCCCCAGACACAAGAGACCCAGTACTTC.

The chain carries TRBV18 and TRBJ1-3, with a weak D call TRBD1 (6 bases). Germline values: CDR1 KGHSH, CDR2 LQKENI. V lost 3 bases and J lost 4, with 13 bases in between. This CDR3 has 15 amino acids. CDR3 protein: CASSPIQGTGNTIYF. The CDR3 DNA reads TGTGCCAGCTCACCCATACAGGGAACGGGAAACACCATATATTTT.

The V gene is TRBV13, the J gene TRBJ1-3; D gene uncertain. This CDR3 has 14 amino acids. From germline, CDR1 is PRHDT and CDR2 FYEKMQ (reference sequence). Trimming removed 8 bases at V and 0 bases at J, with 11 bases between. The CDR3 region is CASGEGVSGNTIYF. The CDR3 DNA sequence: TGTGCCAGCGGCGAGGGAGTCTCTGGAAACACCATATATTTT.

V gene TRBV6-2 or TRBV6-3 combines with J gene TRBJ1-1; 7 bases fit TRBD1. The CDR3 covers 17 residues. J lost 0 bases, V lost 6 bases, and 13 bases had no gene match. Per the germline V gene, CDR1 is MNHEY and CDR2 is SVGEGT. The CDR3 DNA reads TGTGCCAGCAGCTCTAGGCGAGGGGGACAGTTGAACACTGAAGCTTTCTTT. Its protein is CASSSRRGGQLNTEAFF.

The J gene is TRBJ1-1, the V gene TRBV27; 10 nucleotides align to TRBD1. Germline CDR1 MNHEY, CDR2 SMNVEV (reference sequence). The CDR3 length is 17 residues. V shed 4 bases and J 1 base; nucleotides not matched to a gene: 9. CDR3 in amino acids: CASSSRLTGGPNTEAFF. CDR3 DNA: TGTGCCAGCAGTTCCCGACTGACAGGGGGCCCGAACACTGAAGCTTTCTTT.

The chain joins TRBV7-6 to TRBJ1-5; no firm D call. V lost 1 base to trimming and J lost 3 bases, with 7 bases between them. The CDR3 loop spans 14 amino acids. The germline gives CDR1 SGHVS, CDR2 FNYEAQ. CDR3 nucleotides: TGTGCCAGCAGCTTAGGAGAGGACAATCAGCCCCAGCATTTT. Translation gives CASSLGEDNQPQHF.